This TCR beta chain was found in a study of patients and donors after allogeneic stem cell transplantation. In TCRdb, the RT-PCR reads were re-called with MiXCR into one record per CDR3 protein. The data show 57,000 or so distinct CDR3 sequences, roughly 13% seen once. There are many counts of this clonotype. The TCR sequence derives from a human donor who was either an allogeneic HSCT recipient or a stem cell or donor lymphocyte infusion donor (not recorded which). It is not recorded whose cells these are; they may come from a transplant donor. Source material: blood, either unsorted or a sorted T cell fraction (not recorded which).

CDR3 loop: CASSWTVQGDGYTF. The CDR3 coding sequence is TGCGCCAGCAGCTGGACCGTCCAAGGAGATGGCTACACCTTC. V gene TRBV5-1 combines with J gene TRBJ1-2; no reliable D call. Looked up from germline, CDR1 is SGHRS and CDR2 is YFSETQ. The CDR3 sequence is 14 residues long. The V end lost 3 bases, the J end lost 6 bases, and 15 bases lay between the germline ends.